The clone carrying this TCR beta chain was found many times. Antigen: not known. This specimen belongs to a study of T cells in Graves' hyperthyroidism and ophthalmopathy. On the study more broadly: The blood sample was taken at first diagnosis, before treatment began. Points from the study as a whole: Most clonotypes that expanded in the thyroid above 0.001 also showed up in blood.

With 1 base removed from V and 3 bases from J, the gap between germline ends came to 10 bases. Germline V lookup: CDR1 MNHNS, CDR2 SASEGT. The CDR3 has 14 residues. TCR beta CDR3 sequences were amplified from RNA transcripts. The HTBI primer set served for first-round RT-PCR of the TCR CDR3. TCRdb reprocessed the multiplex PCR reads with MiXCR, giving one entry per CDR3 protein. There are roughly 400,000 distinct CDR3 sequences in the sample; around an eighth occur only once, and around 28% lies in the top ten. This sequence originates from a man aged 50-60 years with Graves' ophthalmopathy. The chain carries TRBV6-1 and TRBJ2-7, with D uncertain. The material sequenced was blood. DNA of the CDR3: TGTGCCAGCAGTGAAGGACCGATCGTCTACGAGCAGTACTTC. Protein sequence: CASSEGPIVYEQYF.